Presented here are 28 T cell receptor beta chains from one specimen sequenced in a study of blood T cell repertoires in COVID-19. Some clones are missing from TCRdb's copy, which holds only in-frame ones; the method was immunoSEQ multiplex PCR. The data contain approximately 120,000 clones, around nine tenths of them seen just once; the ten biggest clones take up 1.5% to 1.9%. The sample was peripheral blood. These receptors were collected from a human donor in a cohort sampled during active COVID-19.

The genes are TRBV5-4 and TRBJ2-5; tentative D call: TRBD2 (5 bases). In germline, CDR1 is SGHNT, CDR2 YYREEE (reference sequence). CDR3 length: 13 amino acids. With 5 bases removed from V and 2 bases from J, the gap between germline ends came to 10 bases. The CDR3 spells CASRGAEQETQYF. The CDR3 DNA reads TGTGCCAGCAGGGGAGCGGAACAAGAGACCCAGTACTTC.

Written as DNA, the CDR3 is TGTGCTAGTGGTCCAGGACAGAGGGGCTACACCTTC. Its protein is CASGPGQRGYTF. This sequence joins TRBV12-5 and TRBJ1-2; tentatively, D is TRBD1 (6 bases). V lost 5 bases, J lost 8 bases, and 12 bases lay in between. The germline gives CDR1 LGHNT, CDR2 FRNRAP. The CDR3 is made up of 12 amino acids.

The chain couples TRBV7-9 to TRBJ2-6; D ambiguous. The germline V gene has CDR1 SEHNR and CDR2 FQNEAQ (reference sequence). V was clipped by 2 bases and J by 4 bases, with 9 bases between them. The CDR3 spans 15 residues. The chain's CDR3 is CASSLYSDGANVLTF. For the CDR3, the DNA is TGTGCCAGCAGCTTATACAGTGACGGGGCCAACGTCCTGACTTTC.

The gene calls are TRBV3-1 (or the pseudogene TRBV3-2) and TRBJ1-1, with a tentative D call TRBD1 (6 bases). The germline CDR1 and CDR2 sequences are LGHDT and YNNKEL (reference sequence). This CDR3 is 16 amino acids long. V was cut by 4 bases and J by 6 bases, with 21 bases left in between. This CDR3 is CASSPNRGRGLSEAFF. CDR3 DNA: TGTGCCAGCAGCCCGAACCGGGGCAGGGGATTGTCTGAAGCTTTCTTT.

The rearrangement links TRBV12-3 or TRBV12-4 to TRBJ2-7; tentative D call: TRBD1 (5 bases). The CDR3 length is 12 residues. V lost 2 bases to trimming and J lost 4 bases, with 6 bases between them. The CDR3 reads CASSLNRYEQYF. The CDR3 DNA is TGTGCCAGCAGTTTAAACAGGTACGAGCAGTACTTC.

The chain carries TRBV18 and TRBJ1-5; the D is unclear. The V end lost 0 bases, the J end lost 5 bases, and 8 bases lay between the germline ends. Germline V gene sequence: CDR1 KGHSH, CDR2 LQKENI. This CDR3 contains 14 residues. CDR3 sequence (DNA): TGTGCCAGCTCACCACCCACAGCCGATCAGCCCCAGCATTTT. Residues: CASSPPTADQPQHF.

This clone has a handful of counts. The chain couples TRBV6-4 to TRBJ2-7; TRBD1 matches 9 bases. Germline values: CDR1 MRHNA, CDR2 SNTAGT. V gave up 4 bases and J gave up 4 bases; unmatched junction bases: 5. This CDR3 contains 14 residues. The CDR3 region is CASSAPGQGYEQYF. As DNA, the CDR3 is TGTGCCAGCAGTGCCCCGGGACAGGGTTACGAGCAGTACTTC.

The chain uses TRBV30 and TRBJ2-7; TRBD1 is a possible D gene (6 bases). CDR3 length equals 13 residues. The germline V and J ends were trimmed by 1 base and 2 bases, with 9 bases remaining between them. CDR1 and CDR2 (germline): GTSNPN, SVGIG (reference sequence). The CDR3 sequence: CAWSGTATYEQYF. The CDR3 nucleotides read TGTGCCTGGAGTGGGACAGCAACCTACGAGCAGTACTTC. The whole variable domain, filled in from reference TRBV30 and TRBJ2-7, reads SQTIHQWPATLVQPVGSPLSLECTVEGTSNPNLYWYRQAAGRGLQLLFYSVGIGQISSEVPQNLSASRPQDRQFILSSKKLLLSDSGFYLCAWSGTATYEQYFGPGTRLTVT.

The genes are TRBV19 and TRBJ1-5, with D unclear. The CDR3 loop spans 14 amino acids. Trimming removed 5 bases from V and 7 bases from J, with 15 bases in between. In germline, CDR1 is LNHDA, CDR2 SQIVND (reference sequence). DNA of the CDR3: TGTGCCAGTAGTGGTACGGGTGGAAACCAGCCCCAGCATTTT. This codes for CASSGTGGNQPQHF.

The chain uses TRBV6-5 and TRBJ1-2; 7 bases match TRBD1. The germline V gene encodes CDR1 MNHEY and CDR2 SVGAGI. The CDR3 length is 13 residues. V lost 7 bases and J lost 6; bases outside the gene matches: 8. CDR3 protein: CASIPGQVDGYTF. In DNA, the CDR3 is TGTGCCAGCATACCCGGACAGGTCGATGGCTACACCTTC.

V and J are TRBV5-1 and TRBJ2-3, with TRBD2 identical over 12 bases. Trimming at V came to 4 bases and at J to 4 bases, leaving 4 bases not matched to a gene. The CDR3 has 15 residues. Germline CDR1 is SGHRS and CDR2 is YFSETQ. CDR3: CASSRTSGAADTQYF. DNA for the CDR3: TGCGCCAGCAGCAGGACTAGCGGGGCGGCAGATACGCAGTATTTT. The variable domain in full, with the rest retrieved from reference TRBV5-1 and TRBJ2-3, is KAGVTQTPRYLIKTRGQQVTLSCSPISGHRSVSWYQQTPGQGLQFLFEYFSETQRNKGNFPGRFSGRQFSNSRSEMNVSTLELGDSALYLCASSRTSGAADTQYFGPGTRLTVL.

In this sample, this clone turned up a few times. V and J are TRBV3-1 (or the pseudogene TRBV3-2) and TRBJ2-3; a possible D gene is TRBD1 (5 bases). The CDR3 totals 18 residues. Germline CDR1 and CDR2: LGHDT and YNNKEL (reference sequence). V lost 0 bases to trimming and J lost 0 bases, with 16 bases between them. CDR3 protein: CASSQDRDRGYSTDTQYF. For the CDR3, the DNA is TGTGCCAGCAGCCAAGATCGCGATAGGGGTTATAGCACAGATACGCAGTATTTT.

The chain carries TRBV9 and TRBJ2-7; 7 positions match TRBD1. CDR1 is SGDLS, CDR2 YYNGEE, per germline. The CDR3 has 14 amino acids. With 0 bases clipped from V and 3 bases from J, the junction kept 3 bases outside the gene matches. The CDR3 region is CASSVGQGDYEQYF. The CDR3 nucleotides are TGTGCCAGCAGCGTAGGGCAGGGGGACTACGAGCAGTACTTC.

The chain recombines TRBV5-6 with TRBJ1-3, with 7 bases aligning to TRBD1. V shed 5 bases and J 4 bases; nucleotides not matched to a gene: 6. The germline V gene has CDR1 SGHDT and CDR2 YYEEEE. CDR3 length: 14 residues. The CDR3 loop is CASSFGTVGNTIYF. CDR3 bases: TGTGCCAGCAGTTTTGGGACAGTAGGAAACACCATATATTTT.

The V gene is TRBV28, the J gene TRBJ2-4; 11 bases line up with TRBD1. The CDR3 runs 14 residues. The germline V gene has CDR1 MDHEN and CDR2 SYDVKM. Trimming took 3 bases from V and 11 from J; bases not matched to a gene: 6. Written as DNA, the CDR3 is TGTGCCAGCAGTTTGGCCCCGGGACAGGGGGTTCAGTACTTC. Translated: CASSLAPGQGVQYF.

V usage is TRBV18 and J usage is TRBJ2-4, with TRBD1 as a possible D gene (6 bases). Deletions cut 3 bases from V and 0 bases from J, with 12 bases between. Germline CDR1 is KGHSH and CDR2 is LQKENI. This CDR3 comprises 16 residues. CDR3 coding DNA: TGTGCCAGCTCACCTCAGGGGCGAATAGCCAAAAACATTCAGTACTTC. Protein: CASSPQGRIAKNIQYF.

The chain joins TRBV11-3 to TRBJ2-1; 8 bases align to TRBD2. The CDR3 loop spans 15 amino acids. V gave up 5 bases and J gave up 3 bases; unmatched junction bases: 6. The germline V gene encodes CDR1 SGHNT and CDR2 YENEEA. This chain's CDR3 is CASSPSAGGYNEQFF. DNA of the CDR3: TGTGCCAGCAGCCCCTCGGCGGGGGGCTACAATGAGCAGTTCTTC.

The CDR3 DNA sequence: TGTGCCATCAGTGACACAGGGGCTGCCTACGAGCAGTACTTC. Protein product: CAISDTGAAYEQYF. The rearrangement links TRBV10-3 to TRBJ2-7; 7 bases match TRBD1. The CDR3 loop spans 14 amino acids. The germline CDR1 and CDR2 sequences are ENHRY and SYGVKD. Trimming removed 3 bases from V and 2 bases from J; junction bases left unmatched: 4.

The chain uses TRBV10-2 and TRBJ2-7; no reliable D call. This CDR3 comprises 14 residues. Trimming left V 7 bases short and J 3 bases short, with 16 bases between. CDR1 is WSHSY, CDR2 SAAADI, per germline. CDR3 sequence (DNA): TGCGCCAGCAAATCGTTGGCGGTCAGCTACGAGCAGTACTTC. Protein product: CASKSLAVSYEQYF.

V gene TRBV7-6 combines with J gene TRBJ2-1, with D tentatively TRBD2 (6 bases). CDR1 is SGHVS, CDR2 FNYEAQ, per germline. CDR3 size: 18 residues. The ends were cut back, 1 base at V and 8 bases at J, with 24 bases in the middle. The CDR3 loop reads CASSLGYSGSGLMDEQFF. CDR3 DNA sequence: TGTGCCAGCAGCTTAGGATACTCGGGTAGCGGCCTAATGGATGAGCAGTTCTTC.

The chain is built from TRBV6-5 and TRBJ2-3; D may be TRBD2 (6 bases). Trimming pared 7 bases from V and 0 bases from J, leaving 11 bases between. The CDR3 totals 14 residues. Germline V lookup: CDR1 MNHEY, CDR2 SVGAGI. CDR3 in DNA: TGTGCCAGCAAGGCAGGGAGGAGCACAGATACGCAGTATTTT. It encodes CASKAGRSTDTQYF.

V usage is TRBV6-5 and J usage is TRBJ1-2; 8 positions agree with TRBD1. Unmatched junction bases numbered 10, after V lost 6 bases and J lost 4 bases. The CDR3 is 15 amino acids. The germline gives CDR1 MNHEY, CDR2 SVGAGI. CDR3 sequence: CASSPRVGQAYGYTF. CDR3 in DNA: TGTGCCAGCAGCCCGAGAGTGGGACAGGCCTATGGCTACACCTTC.

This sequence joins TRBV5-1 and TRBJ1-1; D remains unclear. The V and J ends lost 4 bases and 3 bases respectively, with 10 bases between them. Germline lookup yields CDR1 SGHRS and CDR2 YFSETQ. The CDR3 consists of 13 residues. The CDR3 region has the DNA TGCGCCAGCAGCAATAGACAAGACACTGAAGCTTTCTTT. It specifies CASSNRQDTEAFF.

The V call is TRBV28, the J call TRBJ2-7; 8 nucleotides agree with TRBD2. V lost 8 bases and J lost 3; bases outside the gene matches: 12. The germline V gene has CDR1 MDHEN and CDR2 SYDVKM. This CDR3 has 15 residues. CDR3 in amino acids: CASHAMAGGSYEQYF. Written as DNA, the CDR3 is TGTGCCAGCCACGCCATGGCGGGAGGCAGCTACGAGCAGTACTTC. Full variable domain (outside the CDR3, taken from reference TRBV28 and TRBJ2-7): DVKVTQSSRYLVKRTGEKVFLECVQDMDHENMFWYRQDPGLGLRLIYFSYDVKMKEKGDIPEGYSVSREKKERFSLILESASTNQTSMYLCASHAMAGGSYEQYFGPGTRLTVT.

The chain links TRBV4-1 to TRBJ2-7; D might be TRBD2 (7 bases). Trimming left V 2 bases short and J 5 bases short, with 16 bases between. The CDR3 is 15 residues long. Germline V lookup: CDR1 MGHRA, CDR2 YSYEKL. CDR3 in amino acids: CASSQKGGGPDEQYF. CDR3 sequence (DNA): TGCGCCAGCAGCCAAAAAGGGGGAGGGCCGGACGAGCAGTACTTC.

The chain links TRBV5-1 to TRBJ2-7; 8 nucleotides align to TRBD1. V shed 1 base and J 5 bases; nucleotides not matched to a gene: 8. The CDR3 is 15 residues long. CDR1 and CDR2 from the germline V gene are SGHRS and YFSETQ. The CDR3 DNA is TGCGCCAGCAGCTTGCAGGGGGCGAACATCAACGAGCAGTACTTC. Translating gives CASSLQGANINEQYF.

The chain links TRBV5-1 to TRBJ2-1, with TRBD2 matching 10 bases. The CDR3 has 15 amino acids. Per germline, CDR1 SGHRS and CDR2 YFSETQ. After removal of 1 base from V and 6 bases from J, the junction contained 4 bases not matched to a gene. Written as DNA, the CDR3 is TGCGCCAGCAGCTTGCTAGCGGGGGACCTCAATGAGCAGTTCTTC. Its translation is CASSLLAGDLNEQFF.

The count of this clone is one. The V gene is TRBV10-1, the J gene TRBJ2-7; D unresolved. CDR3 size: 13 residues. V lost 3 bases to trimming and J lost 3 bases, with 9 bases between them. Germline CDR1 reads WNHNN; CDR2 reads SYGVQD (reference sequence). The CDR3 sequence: CASSDRGLYEQYF. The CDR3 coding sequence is TGCGCCAGCAGTGACCGAGGCCTCTACGAGCAGTACTTC.